Reported below is one T cell receptor (beta chain). The antigen is not known. The data originate from a study of human T cells and chemical hapten exposure. The overall study: Throughout a study of 20 to 30 weeks, patients underwent weekly scalp administration of diphenylcyclopropenone doses. The study enrolled mostly female patients with alopecia areata, totalis or universalis.

Points from the study as a whole: Expanded TCR sets contained significantly more large CDR3 similarity clusters than controls.

TCRdb analysed the RACE reads with MiXCR anew, one entry per CDR3 protein. The sample consists of roughly 360,000 distinct CDR3 sequences, about 4.8% of them appearing once. Time point noted: patch test 1, 2 weeks after DPC sensitization. Stated treatment: therapeutic diphenylcyclopropenone sensitization with weekly scalp DPC. The receptor comes from a woman between 50 and 59 years old with alopecia areata. Some clones in this sample may be carry-over from other donors' samples. The sequences come from whole blood, collected in connection with sensitization to the hapten diphenylcyclopropenone (DPC).

The CDR3 loop reads CASSPRGGTEETQYF. The CDR3 nucleotides read TGTGCCAGCAGCCCTCGGGGGGGGACAGAAGAGACCCAGTACTTC. V gene TRBV7-3 combines with J gene TRBJ2-5, with D perhaps matching TRBD2 (8 bases). The germline CDR1 and CDR2 sequences are SGHTA and FQGTGA. This CDR3 has 15 residues. V dropped 5 bases and J dropped 3 bases, with 16 bases sitting between them.